These T cell receptor beta chains were read from a single sample in a study of blood T cells in healthy people across ages. TCRdb itself ran the 5' RACE reads through MiXCR, one entry per CDR3 protein. Among about 760,000 distinct CDR3 sequences listed, more than 20% were seen once. This sample also appeared in a second study, on T cells of mothers and their children.

The specimen sequenced was blood. Every receptor here comes from a boy between 10 and 17 years old in good health. The CDR3 runs from the conserved cysteine through the conserved F or W. A D gene is named only where the DNA matches it firmly. For some rows the clone size is stated as once, few or many, or as a class when expanded; others skip it.

TRBD1,TRBV4-1,-,TRBJ2-7,TGCGCCAGCAGCCAAGGGAGTTCGGAACAGGGGCTCTACGAGCAGTACTTC,CASSQGSSEQGLYEQYF
TRBD1,TRBV7-9,many,TRBJ2-7,TGTGCCAGCAGCACGGGACAGAATCCCTACGAGCAGTACTTC,CASSTGQNPYEQYF
-,TRBV7-3,few,TRBJ2-1,TGTGCCAGCAGCTTACCAGACCGCTACAATGAGCAGTTCTTC,CASSLPDRYNEQFF
-,TRBV5-1,-,TRBJ2-1,TGCGCCAGCTGCCAATCTCCGGGACGAGAATTCAATGAGCAGTTCTTC,CASCQSPGREFNEQFF
TRBD2,TRBV7-2,few,TRBJ2-5,TGTGCCAGCAGCTTAAGTTGGCGGGGGGCCTCCGGGACCCAGTACTTC,CASSLSWRGASGTQYF
-,TRBV7-9,few,TRBJ1-1,TGTGCCAGCTTACGCCTGGGGCCAAACACTGAAGCTTTCTTT,CASLRLGPNTEAFF
TRBD1,TRBV4-1,-,TRBJ1-1,TGCGCCAGCAGCCAGGGACAGGGGGACACTGAAGCTTTCTTT,CASSQGQGDTEAFF
TRBD1,TRBV20-1,few,TRBJ2-1,TGCGGTGCTAGTCACCGGGACAGGGACTCCTACAATGAGCAGTTCTTC,CGASHRDRDSYNEQFF
TRBD2,TRBV6-5,-,TRBJ2-7,TGTGCCAGCAGTTACTCCCGACTAGCGACCATAACCTACGAGCAGTACTTC,CASSYSRLATITYEQYF
-,TRBV20-1,few,TRBJ1-5,TGCAGTGCTAGTCGGACGGAAAATCAGCCCCAGCATTTT,CSASRTENQPQHF
TRBD1,TRBV4-3,-,TRBJ1-2,TGCGCCAGCAGCCAAGGCCCCCGGGACAGTGGGGGCTACACCTTC,CASSQGPRDSGGYTF
-,TRBV5-1,-,TRBJ2-5,TGCGCCAGCAGCTTCCGGGGGACCCAAGAGACCCAGTACTTC,CASSFRGTQETQYF
TRBD1,TRBV12-3/TRBV12-4,-,TRBJ1-1,TGTGCCAGCAGTTTACGGGACAGGGGGAACACTGAAGCTTTCTTT,CASSLRDRGNTEAFF
-,TRBV27,few,TRBJ2-5,TGTGCCAGCAGTTTATATGCCAGGGAACAAGAGACCCAGTACTTC,CASSLYAREQETQYF
-,TRBV12-5,few,TRBJ2-3,TGTGCTAGTCCCAAGGGCACAGATACGCAGTATTTT,CASPKGTDTQYF